A selection of T cell receptor beta chains follows, all from one sample in a study of T cell responses to AZD1222 COVID-19 vaccine. Using immunoSEQ multiplex PCR, the repertoire was profiled, and TCRdb retains in-frame clones only, with some absent. Among around 110,000 clones listed, more than 85% were seen once. The material sequenced was peripheral blood, taken on day 0 of AZD1222 vaccination. Receptors originate from an adult in good health. The CDR3 runs from the conserved cysteine through the conserved F or W. A D gene is named only where the DNA matches it firmly. Size is omitted from some rows. Given values are once, few, many or a class for expanded clones.

clone_size,d_call,v_call,j_call,cdr3_nt,cdr3_aa
-,-,TRBV7-9,TRBJ1-6,TGTGCCAGCAGAGAAATAAGCTCCTATAATTCACCCCTCCACTTT,CASREISSYNSPLHF
-,-,TRBV7-3,TRBJ1-1,TGTGCCAGCAGCTTAGGTACAGTAGGAACTGAAGCTTTCTTT,CASSLGTVGTEAFF
-,TRBD2,TRBV6-1,TRBJ2-1,TGTGCCAGCAGTGAACTAGCGGGGGGCAATGAGCAGTTCTTC,CASSELAGGNEQFF
-,-,TRBV10-3,TRBJ1-2,TGTGCCATCAGCTCACCCCGCCATGGCTACACCTTC,CAISSPRHGYTF
-,-,TRBV3-1/TRBV3-2,TRBJ1-3,TGTGCCAGCAGCCAAGCACGGGCTTCTGGAAACACCATATATTTT,CASSQARASGNTIYF
-,-,TRBV3-1/TRBV3-2,TRBJ1-5,TGTGCCAGCAGCCAAGATCGGAGTCAGCCCCAGCATTTT,CASSQDRSQPQHF
-,-,TRBV7-2,TRBJ2-2,TGTGCCAGCAGCTTAGGCGTCGCCACCGGGGAGCTGTTTTTT,CASSLGVATGELFF
-,-,TRBV18,TRBJ2-3,TGTGCCAGCTCACCACCCCAGCGGAACACAGATACGCAGTATTTT,CASSPPQRNTDTQYF
-,TRBD1,TRBV5-4,TRBJ1-6,TGTGCCAGCAGCTGGACAGGACCCCTTAATTCACCCCTCCACTTT,CASSWTGPLNSPLHF
-,-,TRBV7-3,TRBJ2-2,TGTGCCAGCAGCTTATTGGGGAACGGGGAGCTGTTTTTT,CASSLLGNGELFF
-,-,TRBV28,TRBJ2-7,TGTGCCAGCAGTTCAGGGGTGAACTCCTACGAGCAGTACTTC,CASSSGVNSYEQYF
-,-,TRBV27,TRBJ2-7,TGTGCCAGCAGCCCAGGGCTCTCCTACGAGCAGTACTTC,CASSPGLSYEQYF
-,-,TRBV2,TRBJ1-2,TGTGCCAGCATGCCCACGGATACCTATGGCTACACCTTC,CASMPTDTYGYTF
-,-,TRBV5-1,TRBJ1-3,TGCGCCAGCAGCTCGGGACGATTGAGCTCTGGAAACACCATATATTTT,CASSSGRLSSGNTIYF
-,-,TRBV27,TRBJ2-7,TGTGCCAGCAGTTTCCAAACAGGTTACGAGCAGTACTTC,CASSFQTGYEQYF
-,-,TRBV5-4,TRBJ1-5,TGTGCCAGCAGCTTGAAAGATAGCAATCAGCCCCAGCATTTT,CASSLKDSNQPQHF
once,-,TRBV28,TRBJ1-3,TGTGCCAGCAGTATCCCTTATACTTCCTCTGGAAACACCATATATTTT,CASSIPYTSSGNTIYF
-,TRBD1,TRBV2,TRBJ1-6,TGTGCCAGCGGGCTGAGGGACAGGGGGCTTTCACCCCTCCACTTT,CASGLRDRGLSPLHF
-,-,TRBV7-2,TRBJ2-1,TGTGCCAGCACGCCCGGGACCCTCGGTGAGCAGTTCTTC,CASTPGTLGEQFF
-,-,TRBV9,TRBJ1-6,TGTGCCAGCAGCGTAGACCAGGGAACCTCACCCCTCCACTTT,CASSVDQGTSPLHF
-,TRBD1,TRBV5-6,TRBJ2-3,TGTGCCAGCAGCTCGGAAGAGACAGGGTCCACAGATACGCAGTATTTT,CASSSEETGSTDTQYF
-,TRBD1,TRBV6-5,TRBJ1-3,TGTGCCAGCAGTTCCGAACCACAGGGGGGACACACCATATATTTT,CASSSEPQGGHTIYF
-,TRBD1,TRBV6-5,TRBJ1-2,TGTGCCAGCAGACGGGGACAGGGCATCTATGGCTACACCTTC,CASRRGQGIYGYTF
few,-,TRBV28,TRBJ2-6,TGTGCCAGCAAGGACTATCCATCATCTGGGGCCAACGTCCTGACTTTC,CASKDYPSSGANVLTF
-,-,TRBV19,TRBJ1-4,TGTGCCAGTAGTATAGATGGCAGGATTAATGAAAAACTGTTTTTT,CASSIDGRINEKLFF
-,-,TRBV19,TRBJ2-3,TGTGCCAGTAGTATAGCTGGAACCACTAGCACAGATACGCAGTATTTT,CASSIAGTTSTDTQYF
-,TRBD1,TRBV27,TRBJ1-5,TGTGCCAGCAGTTTGACAGGGCCAAAGCCCCAGCATTTT,CASSLTGPKPQHF
-,-,TRBV11-2,TRBJ2-7,TGTGCCAGCAGCTTAGTTTGGGGGGCCTCCACCTACGAGCAGTACTTC,CASSLVWGASTYEQYF
-,-,TRBV18,TRBJ1-2,TGTGCCAGCTCACCACCCTCGGACAGTAACTATGGCTACACCTTC,CASSPPSDSNYGYTF
-,-,TRBV28,TRBJ1-4,TGTGCCAGCAGTTTTGGGGGATGGGAGGACCGCGAAAAACTGTTTTTT,CASSFGGWEDREKLFF
-,TRBD1,TRBV6-5,TRBJ1-1,TGTGCCAGCAGTCCGGGACAGGGTTTGGGCACTGAAGCTTTCTTT,CASSPGQGLGTEAFF
-,TRBD1,TRBV11-2,TRBJ1-4,TGTGCCAGCAGTTTCTACCGGGACAGGGTTGAAAAACTGTTTTTT,CASSFYRDRVEKLFF
-,-,TRBV5-1,TRBJ2-5,TGCGCCAGCAGCTTGGTCCAGGAGGGGGAGACCCAGTACTTC,CASSLVQEGETQYF
-,-,TRBV9,TRBJ1-1,TGTGCCAGCAGCGTAGATAGCGGATCCACTGAAGCTTTCTTT,CASSVDSGSTEAFF
-,-,TRBV19,TRBJ2-7,TGTGCCAGTAGTATTGGGCTTACCCTTTACGAGCAGTACTTC,CASSIGLTLYEQYF
-,-,TRBV20-1,TRBJ1-5,TGCAGTGCTAGTGGTGTTGGGGAAGACGATAGCAATCAGCCCCAGCATTTT,CSASGVGEDDSNQPQHF
-,TRBD2,TRBV15,TRBJ2-3,TGTGCCACCAGCAGAGCCGGACTAGCGAGGGCCACAGATACGCAGTATTTT,CATSRAGLARATDTQYF
-,-,TRBV27,TRBJ1-2,TGTGCCAGCAGTAGAGGGGGCTATGGCTACACCTTC,CASSRGGYGYTF